These 25 T cell receptor beta chains originate from one sample sequenced in a study of blood T cells in healthy people across ages. With a J-beta primer mix and a sample-barcoded 5' primer, a second PCR ran about 7 to 12 cycles. One entry per CDR3 protein results from TCRdb running MiXCR on the 5' RACE reads. The sample holds roughly 930,000 distinct CDR3 sequences, 45% to 50% seen once. The sequencing sample was made of blood. The receptors were sampled from a man aged 30 to 45 in good health.

The genes are TRBV9 and TRBJ1-1; D is uncertain. Germline lookup yields CDR1 SGDLS and CDR2 YYNGEE. The V and J ends lost 0 bases and 12 bases respectively, with 15 bases between them. The CDR3 spans 13 residues. CDR3 amino acids: CASSVGGDAATFF. Written as DNA, the CDR3 is TGTGCCAGCAGCGTAGGGGGAGACGCGGCAACTTTCTTT.

This clonotype was counted between two and nine times. The chain's CDR3 is CASSQDGYNQPQHF. DNA of the CDR3: TGTGCCAGCAGTCAGGACGGATATAATCAGCCCCAGCATTTT. This chain connects TRBV7-9 to TRBJ1-5; no reliable D call. CDR3 length: 14 residues. Germline CDR1 SEHNR, CDR2 FQNEAQ (reference sequence). Trimming cost V 6 bases and J 4 bases, with 13 bases left between them.

This clonotype was seen many times. The chain carries TRBV2 and TRBJ2-1; TRBD1 agrees at 7 bases. V gave up 6 bases and J gave up 6 bases; unmatched junction bases: 11. Per germline, CDR1 SNHLY and CDR2 FYNNEI. The CDR3 has 15 amino acids. The CDR3 protein is CASSDRQGPPNEQFF. DNA for the CDR3: TGTGCCAGCAGCGATAGACAGGGACCCCCCAATGAGCAGTTCTTC.

The J gene is TRBJ2-3, the V gene TRBV29-1; D gene ambiguous. Trimming stripped 3 bases from V and 6 bases from J, with 13 bases between. The germline gives CDR1 SQVTM, CDR2 ANQGSEA. The CDR3 sequence is 13 residues long. CDR3 amino acids: CSVDKVTSDTQYF. The DNA for the CDR3 is TGCAGCGTTGACAAGGTGACATCGGATACGCAGTATTTT.

This clonotype was seen once. One end of the junction does not line up with germline, which may come from a read error. The V and J genes are TRBV9 and TRBJ2-3; D tentatively reads TRBD1 or TRBD2 (5 bases each). The CDR3 totals 15 residues. Germline V gives CDR1 SGDLS, CDR2 YYNGEE. The CDR3, as DNA: TGTGCCAGCAACGTAGATCCGGGGCCGACAGATACGCAGTATTTT. This sequence encodes CASNVDPGPTDTQYF.

V gene TRBV19 combines with J gene TRBJ1-4; TRBD1 might be the D (6 bases). This CDR3 contains 15 residues. CDR1 LNHDA and CDR2 SQIVND come from the germline V gene (reference sequence). V was clipped by 3 bases and J by 1 base, with 9 bases between them. CDR3 region: CASSIGQITNEKLFF. CDR3 sequence (DNA): TGTGCCAGTAGTATCGGACAGATAACTAATGAAAAACTGTTTTTT.

V and J are TRBV9 and TRBJ2-2; D might be TRBD1 or TRBD2, each matching 5 bases. Germline values: CDR1 SGDLS, CDR2 YYNGEE. This CDR3 is built from 14 residues. Trimming took off 5 bases at V and 4 bases at J, with 12 bases between the two ends. Here the CDR3 reads CASRPGPSTGELFF. CDR3 in DNA: TGTGCCAGCAGGCCGGGGCCCAGCACCGGGGAGCTGTTTTTT.

V usage is TRBV9 and J usage is TRBJ2-5, with D tentatively TRBD1 or TRBD2 (5 bases each). The germline CDR1 and CDR2 sequences are SGDLS and YYNGEE. The CDR3 has 18 amino acids. The V end lost 0 bases, the J end lost 2 bases, and 20 bases lay between the germline ends. The CDR3 DNA is TGTGCCAGCAGCGTAGGGGAGTCTGCCGGGACGGTACAAGAGACCCAGTACTTC. Its protein is CASSVGESAGTVQETQYF. The variable domain in full, with the rest retrieved from reference TRBV9 and TRBJ2-5, is DSGVTQTPKHLITATGQRVTLRCSPRSGDLSVYWYQQSLDQGLQFLIQYYNGEERAKGNILERFSAQQFPDLHSELNLSSLELGDSALYFCASSVGESAGTVQETQYFGPGTRLLVL.

The V call is TRBV20-1, the J call TRBJ2-5; D is uncertain. The DNA end favors TRBJ2-7, so the J call may be wrong. CDR1 and CDR2 (germline): DFQATT, SNEGSKA (reference sequence). This CDR3 contains 13 residues. The DNA for the CDR3 is TGCAGTGCTCTGGACCCCACCGGCTACGAGCAGTACTTC. It encodes CSALDPTGYEQYF.

This chain's CDR3 is CASTPQGNYNEQFF. CDR3 coding DNA: TGTGCCAGCACTCCACAGGGGAACTACAATGAGCAGTTCTTC. V is TRBV13 and J is TRBJ2-1, with 7 bases aligning to TRBD1. The CDR3 is 14 residues long. With V trimmed by 7 bases and J by 3 bases, 6 bases remained unmatched. Germline V gene lookup returns CDR1 PRHDT and CDR2 FYEKMQ (reference sequence).

This chain uses TRBV29-1 with TRBJ2-2; D could derive from TRBD1 or TRBD2 (5 bases each). Germline CDR1 SQVTM, CDR2 ANQGSEA. The CDR3 loop spans 14 amino acids. V was cut by 5 bases and J by 4 bases, with 14 bases left in between. CDR3 in DNA: TGCAGCGTTTCAGGGAGAGTGGTCACCGGGGAGCTGTTTTTT. Its protein product is CSVSGRVVTGELFF.

At least ten counts were recorded for this clonotype. This chain connects TRBV6-2 or TRBV6-3 to TRBJ2-1; no definite D call. V dropped 2 bases and J dropped 8 bases, with 25 bases sitting between them. The CDR3 is 18 amino acids. Germline CDR1 MNHEY, CDR2 SVGEGT. CDR3 in DNA: TGTGCCAGCAGTTACCCAGAAGCCTCACCCCAGCGTATGCATGAGCAGTTCTTC. Translating gives CASSYPEASPQRMHEQFF.

The V gene is TRBV29-1, the J gene TRBJ1-2; D call uncertain. Trimming took 3 bases from V and 2 from J, leaving 13 bases between them. Germline CDR1 and CDR2: SQVTM and ANQGSEA. CDR3 size: 14 residues. The chain's CDR3 is CSVDLPGLNYGYTF. The CDR3 DNA follows: TGCAGCGTTGACCTTCCAGGCTTAAACTATGGCTACACCTTC.

V gene TRBV11-1 combines with J gene TRBJ2-7; 8 nucleotides line up with TRBD1. Looked up from germline, CDR1 is SGHAT and CDR2 is FQDESV (reference sequence). The trim removed 0 bases at V and 5 bases at J, leaving 3 bases unmatched. The CDR3 is 14 amino acids. CDR3 protein: CASSLARGPHEQYF. The CDR3, as DNA: TGTGCCAGCAGCTTAGCCAGGGGGCCGCACGAGCAGTACTTC.

The rearrangement joins TRBV9 to TRBJ2-5, with 7 positions matching TRBD2. Germline CDR1 SGDLS, CDR2 YYNGEE. The V segment lost 4 bases and the J segment 4 bases; nucleotides outside the gene matches: 10. There are 15 residues in the CDR3. The CDR3 is CASSSRRGDSETQYF. The CDR3 bases are TGTGCCAGCAGCTCCCGACGGGGGGACTCAGAGACCCAGTACTTC.

This clonotype has only a few counts. The V call is TRBV7-9, the J call TRBJ2-6; D perhaps matches TRBD2 (5 bases). The germline V gene encodes CDR1 SEHNR and CDR2 FQNEAQ (reference sequence). This CDR3 has 15 amino acids. V gave up 4 bases and J gave up 0 bases, with 7 bases separating them. The CDR3, as DNA: TGTGCCAGCAGCTATCGGGGCTCTGGGGCCAACGTCCTGACTTTC. Protein: CASSYRGSGANVLTF.

This clonotype came up a few times. The V and J genes are TRBV6-1 and TRBJ2-5; TRBD2 matches at 11 bases. The CDR3 covers 16 residues. The germline CDR1 and CDR2 sequences are MNHNS and SASEGT. V lost 0 bases and J lost 1; bases outside the gene matches: 1. CDR3 in amino acids: CASSEATSGGQETQYF. CDR3 coding DNA: TGTGCCAGCAGTGAAGCCACTAGCGGGGGCCAAGAGACCCAGTACTTC.

V gene TRBV12-5 combines with J gene TRBJ1-5; D perhaps matches TRBD1 (5 bases). Germline CDR1 is LGHNT and CDR2 is FRNRAP. The CDR3 has 14 residues. V lost 8 bases to trimming and J lost 3 bases, with 14 bases between them. CDR3 sequence (DNA): TGTGCTAGTTCGGGAGGGGTGTCCAATCAGCCCCAGCATTTT. This encodes CASSGGVSNQPQHF.

This clonotype was found a few times. J is TRBJ2-3 and V is TRBV4-1; 12 bases fit TRBD1. J lost 4 bases, V lost 1 base, and 3 bases had no gene match. The CDR3 length is 16 residues. Germline values: CDR1 MGHRA, CDR2 YSYEKL. CDR3: CASSQVGTGGADTQYF. For the CDR3, the DNA is TGCGCCAGCAGCCAAGTTGGGACAGGGGGCGCAGATACGCAGTATTTT.

The V gene is TRBV29-1, the J gene TRBJ2-7; D may be TRBD1 (6 bases). The last part of the DNA fits TRBJ2-5 better; the J call may be wrong. The CDR3 length is 13 residues. CDR1 is SQVTM and CDR2 is ANQGSEA in the germline V gene. In DNA, the CDR3 is TGCAGCGTTGAAGGGGGGCCCCAAGAGACCCAGTACTTC. This translates into CSVEGGPQETQYF.

The rearrangement links TRBV27 to TRBJ2-3; D not resolved. Germline V lookup: CDR1 MNHEY, CDR2 SMNVEV (reference sequence). The CDR3 consists of 17 residues. With 0 bases removed from V and 0 bases from J, the gap between germline ends came to 13 bases. The CDR3 DNA reads as TGTGCCAGCAGTTTATCGGCCGGATTAATTAGCACAGATACGCAGTATTTT. Translating it yields CASSLSAGLISTDTQYF.

This clonotype was detected a few times. J is TRBJ2-1 and V is TRBV10-3, with 12 bases aligning to TRBD1. The CDR3 contains 14 residues. Germline V gene sequence: CDR1 ENHRY, CDR2 SYGVKD. V lost 6 bases and J lost 6; bases outside the gene matches: 3. The CDR3 sequence is CAIRGDRGPNEQFF. The CDR3 nucleotides are TGTGCCATCAGGGGGGACAGGGGGCCCAATGAGCAGTTCTTC.

The chain carries TRBV20-1 and TRBJ2-7; D remains unclear. Looked up from germline, CDR1 is DFQATT and CDR2 is SNEGSKA (reference sequence). The CDR3 spans 10 residues. V lost 3 bases to trimming and J lost 8 bases, with 8 bases between them. For the CDR3, the DNA is TGCAGTGCTAGCGTCCAGCAGCAGTACTTC. Translated: CSASVQQQYF.

This clonotype was seen more than once but under ten times. The chain recombines TRBV7-2 with TRBJ1-4; possible D gene TRBD1, 5 bases. Per germline, CDR1 SGHTA and CDR2 FQGNSA. CDR3 length: 14 residues. Trimming removed 4 bases at V and 4 bases at J, with 10 bases between. The CDR3 region has the DNA TGTGCCAGCAGCTCCGACAGACTTAATGAAAAACTGTTTTTT. It codes for CASSSDRLNEKLFF.

There are many counts of this clonotype. J is TRBJ1-2 and V is TRBV4-2; D gene unclear. Germline V lookup: CDR1 LGHNA, CDR2 YNFKEQ. Trimming pared 7 bases from V and 2 bases from J, leaving 17 bases between. This CDR3 has 15 residues. The CDR3 reads CASTSPGVPNYGYTF. The DNA for the CDR3 is TGTGCCAGCACCTCCCCTGGAGTTCCAAACTATGGCTACACCTTC.